This T cell receptor beta chain was found in a study of control samples from healthy donors and cancer patients. The CDR3 is 15 amino acids. The germline gives CDR1 SGHTA, CDR2 FQGNSA. The J segment lost 4 bases and the V segment lost 4 bases, leaving 4 bases of the junction unmatched. TCRdb's copy holds only in-frame clones and misses some; the assay was immunoSEQ multiplex PCR. This table holds 120,000 or so clones, 80% to 90% found once. V gene TRBV7-2 combines with J gene TRBJ2-5, with 12 nucleotides matching TRBD1. Sequenced sample: blood. The sequence was collected from a man in his sixties in good health. CDR3 residues: CASSSGTGGGETQYF. In DNA form, the CDR3 reads TGTGCCAGCAGCTCCGGGACAGGGGGCGGAGAGACCCAGTACTTC.